Here is one T cell receptor beta chain with its context. This sample is part of a study of monozygotic twins with inflammatory bowel disease. This CDR3 is 19 amino acids long. Germline CDR1 is MNHEY and CDR2 is SVGEGT. TCRdb reanalyzed the 5' RACE reads and collapses them to one entry per CDR3 protein, without DNA. Its table lists some 300,000 distinct CDR3 sequences. This receptor was obtained from a human donor with ulcerative colitis or Crohn's disease, or a healthy co-twin of an affected twin (not recorded which). The source material was blood. The V gene is TRBV6-2 or TRBV6-3, the J gene TRBJ2-4; there is no DNA to check the TCRdb D call of TRBD2. This CDR3 is CASRRRGTSQTVAKNIQYF.